A single sample gave rise to the 12 T cell receptor beta chains below, sequenced in a study of blood T cell repertoires in COVID-19. Some clones are missing from TCRdb's copy, which holds only in-frame ones; the method was immunoSEQ multiplex PCR. The sample carries about 120,000 clones, roughly 80% recorded once. The sample comprised peripheral blood. The receptors were gathered from a man between 65 and 80 years old with acute or convalescent COVID-19.

This chain links TRBV4-1 with TRBJ1-3; D unclear. The CDR3 runs 16 residues. Germline loops: CDR1 MGHRA, CDR2 YSYEKL. Trimming removed 1 base from V and 0 bases from J, with 10 bases in between. In DNA, the CDR3 is TGCGCCAGCAGCCAAGTGTCGGTCCACTCTGGAAACACCATATATTTT. Translation: CASSQVSVHSGNTIYF.

The J gene is TRBJ2-2, the V gene TRBV19, with D unclear. Trimming removed 3 bases at V and 1 base at J, with 6 bases between. Per germline, CDR1 LNHDA and CDR2 SQIVND (reference sequence). The CDR3 contains 14 residues. The CDR3 DNA reads TGTGCCAGTAGTATTGGCGGGAACACCGGGGAGCTGTTTTTT. The encoded protein is CASSIGGNTGELFF. Supplemented by reference TRBV19 and TRBJ2-2, the full variable domain reads DGGITQSPKYLFRKEGQNVTLSCEQNLNHDAMYWYRQDPGQGLRLIYYSQIVNDFQKGDIAEGYSVSREKKESFPLTVTSAQKNPTAFYLCASSIGGNTGELFFGEGSRLTVL.

V is TRBV2 and J is TRBJ2-5; D is possibly TRBD1 (5 bases). The V end was cut by 6 bases, the J end by 4 bases, with 6 bases between. The CDR3 is 11 residues long. CDR1 is SNHLY, CDR2 FYNNEI, per germline. CDR3 sequence: CASRQGETQYF. Here the CDR3 DNA reads TGTGCCAGCAGGCAGGGAGAGACCCAGTACTTC.

In its sample, this clone was seen a few times. The chain uses TRBV19 and TRBJ2-1, with 7 positions matching TRBD2. Trimming took 4 bases from V and 10 from J; bases not matched to a gene: 16. The germline V gene has CDR1 LNHDA and CDR2 SQIVND (reference sequence). The CDR3 sequence is 16 residues long. CDR3 DNA sequence: TGTGCCAGTAGTAACCTCGAGGGGCTAGCGGAAGGGGAGCAGTTCTTC. Translated: CASSNLEGLAEGEQFF.

Written as DNA, the CDR3 is TGCGCCAGCAGCCCCCCTAGCGTGCGAGAGACCCAGTACTTC. Its protein product is CASSPPSVRETQYF. The chain employs TRBV5-1 and TRBJ2-5; weak D call: TRBD2 (6 bases). The CDR3 is 14 amino acids. V was shortened by 4 bases and J by 4 bases, with 14 bases between the two germline ends. From germline, CDR1 is SGHRS and CDR2 YFSETQ.

The gene calls are TRBV4-1 and TRBJ2-3; possible D gene TRBD2, 6 bases. Trimming left V 1 base short and J 6 bases short, with 14 bases between. From germline, CDR1 is MGHRA and CDR2 YSYEKL. The CDR3 length is 15 residues. CDR3 bases: TGCGCCAGCAGCCAAGCGGCGGGGATAAGGGATACGCAGTATTTT. It codes for CASSQAAGIRDTQYF.

The gene calls are TRBV5-1 and TRBJ1-6, with D uncertain. Looked up from germline, CDR1 is SGHRS and CDR2 is YFSETQ. The V gene lost 3 bases and the J gene lost 9 bases, with 13 bases spanning the gap. The CDR3 runs to 14 residues. CDR3 bases: TGCGCCAGCAGCTCCGGTCAGGCGGGTTCACCCCTCCACTTT. It translates to CASSSGQAGSPLHF.

This clone was seen only a few times. This sequence joins TRBV6-5 and TRBJ1-2, with D possibly matching TRBD1 (5 bases). The CDR3 totals 16 residues. CDR1 is MNHEY and CDR2 is SVGAGI in the germline V gene. Trimming stripped 2 bases from V and 2 bases from J, with 15 bases between. CDR3 region: CASSYIGQGTNYGYTF. The CDR3 DNA reads TGTGCCAGCAGTTACATTGGGCAGGGAACAAACTATGGCTACACCTTC.

This chain connects TRBV3-1 (or the pseudogene TRBV3-2) to TRBJ2-3; possibly TRBD2 for D (6 bases). Trimming took 5 bases from V and 2 from J, leaving 11 bases between them. Germline values: CDR1 LGHDT, CDR2 YNNKEL (reference sequence). The CDR3 sequence is 14 residues long. For the CDR3, the DNA is TGTGCCAGCAGCTATGGGGACTTCACAGATACGCAGTATTTT. This encodes CASSYGDFTDTQYF.

The chain recombines TRBV19 with TRBJ2-5, with D possibly matching TRBD2 (5 bases). The CDR3 contains 15 residues. Trimming stripped 2 bases from V and 5 bases from J, with 15 bases between. The germline V gene has CDR1 LNHDA and CDR2 SQIVND (reference sequence). DNA for the CDR3: TGTGCCAGTAGTATAACCGGCGGAGGCGGGGAGACCCAGTACTTC. It translates to CASSITGGGGETQYF.

The gene calls are TRBV28 and TRBJ1-1; TRBD1 matches at 9 bases. The CDR3 covers 13 residues. Germline CDR1 and CDR2: MDHEN and SYDVKM. The ends lost 7 bases at V and 7 bases at J; junction bases unmatched: 7. CDR3 coding DNA: TGTGCCAGCACCCTTGGACAGGGGTTTGAAGCTTTCTTT. It encodes CASTLGQGFEAFF. Using reference TRBV28 and TRBJ1-1 for the parts outside the CDR3, the full variable domain is DVKVTQSSRYLVKRTGEKVFLECVQDMDHENMFWYRQDPGLGLRLIYFSYDVKMKEKGDIPEGYSVSREKKERFSLILESASTNQTSMYLCASTLGQGFEAFFGQGTRLTVV.

The chain uses TRBV18 and TRBJ2-7, with D possibly TRBD1 on 6 matching bases. V lost 4 bases to trimming and J lost 6 bases, with 19 bases between them. CDR1 and CDR2 (germline): KGHSH, LQKENI. This CDR3 spans 15 amino acids. The CDR3 sequence: CASSLQGGDAIEQYF. CDR3 DNA: TGTGCCAGCTCACTCCAAGGGGGTGATGCTATCGAGCAGTACTTC.